The 14 T cell receptor beta chains presented below share a single source sample, sequenced in a study of blood T cell repertoires in COVID-19. Repertoires were generated with immunoSEQ multiplex PCR, while TCRdb's copy carries only in-frame clones and drops some. This sample carries tens of thousands of clones, about four fifths of them seen once, and the ten largest clones take roughly 25%. Sequences were obtained from peripheral blood. The source is a human donor in a cohort sampled during active COVID-19.

The V call is TRBV5-1, the J call TRBJ1-1; D unresolved. Between the trimmed V and J ends, which lost 3 bases and 1 base, there was a span of 7 bases. The CDR3 loop spans 13 amino acids. The germline CDR1 and CDR2 sequences are SGHRS and YFSETQ. The CDR3 DNA is TGCGCCAGCAGCTCCTTCGGGAACACTGAAGCTTTCTTT. This codes for CASSSFGNTEAFF.

The chain is built from TRBV6-2 or TRBV6-3 and TRBJ2-7; weak D call: TRBD1 (6 bases). The CDR3 is 16 amino acids. The V gene lost 0 bases and the J gene lost 0 bases, with 12 bases spanning the gap. Per germline, CDR1 MNHEY and CDR2 SVGEGT. Here the CDR3 reads CASSYSMGTPSYEQYF. The CDR3 nucleotides are TGTGCCAGCAGTTACTCGATGGGGACACCCTCCTACGAGCAGTACTTC.

The rearrangement uses TRBV2 and TRBJ2-3; 9 bases are shared with TRBD2. The CDR3 is 19 amino acids. The V segment lost 4 bases and the J segment 2 bases; nucleotides outside the gene matches: 16. CDR1 and CDR2 (germline): SNHLY, FYNNEI. CDR3 in amino acids: CASSGNRDLGGGATDTQYF. The CDR3 DNA reads TGTGCCAGCAGTGGAAACAGGGACTTGGGCGGGGGGGCCACAGATACGCAGTATTTT. The variable domain in full, completed from reference TRBV2 and TRBJ2-3, reads EPEVTQTPSHQVTQMGQEVILRCVPISNHLYFYWYRQILGQKVEFLVSFYNNEISEKSEIFDDQFSVERPDGSNFTLKIRSTKLEDSAMYFCASSGNRDLGGGATDTQYFGPGTRLTVL.

This chain links TRBV21-1 with TRBJ1-4; the table assigns TRBD1, which was not confirmed against the DNA. TRBV21-1 is described as a pseudogene. The CDR3 runs 19 residues. The DNA of the CDR3 is TGTGCCAGCAGCAAATACAGGGAGTATGGTGGTGGGTGTAGGGAAAAACTGTTTTTT. It yields the protein CASSKYREYGGGCREKLFF.

This chain uses TRBV4-2 with TRBJ1-1; D uncertain. Germline CDR1 reads LGHNA; CDR2 reads YNFKEQ. The V and J ends lost 1 base and 1 base respectively, with 10 bases between them. The CDR3 has 15 amino acids. CDR3 protein: CASSQGERENTEAFF. The CDR3 DNA sequence: TGTGCCAGCAGCCAAGGGGAGCGGGAGAACACTGAAGCTTTCTTT.

The V call is TRBV18, the J call TRBJ1-2, with 8 bases lining up with TRBD1. Germline V gene data show CDR1 as KGHSH and CDR2 as LQKENI. Trimming cost V 3 bases and J 2 bases; bases outside gene matches: 5. This CDR3 contains 15 residues. This CDR3 is CASSPATGGNYGYTF. CDR3 sequence (DNA): TGTGCCAGCTCACCCGCTACAGGGGGGAACTATGGCTACACCTTC.

The sample holds one count of this clone. The chain uses TRBV9 and TRBJ1-1; a weak D match, TRBD1 (6 bases). V was clipped by 3 bases and J by 4 bases, with 16 bases between them. From germline, CDR1 is SGDLS and CDR2 YYNGEE. This CDR3 has 15 amino acids. The DNA of the CDR3 is TGTGCCAGCAGCGCCGTTGGGGGCGTTGGCACTGAAGCTTTCTTT. Protein sequence: CASSAVGGVGTEAFF.

Only a few counts were recorded for this clone. This chain links TRBV5-1 with TRBJ2-1; 7 bases line up with TRBD1. The germline gives CDR1 SGHRS, CDR2 YFSETQ. V lost 4 bases, J lost 7 bases, and 11 bases stayed unmatched. The CDR3 has 15 amino acids. As DNA, the CDR3 is TGCGCCAGCAGCCCGGACAGGCTACCTCGGAATGAGCAGTTCTTC. It specifies CASSPDRLPRNEQFF.

The chain joins TRBV4-1 to TRBJ1-5; no firm D call. Germline CDR1 is MGHRA and CDR2 is YSYEKL. Trimming removed 1 base from V and 1 base from J, with 11 bases in between. This CDR3 is built from 16 residues. CDR3 loop: CASSQVEGRSNQPQHF. Here the CDR3 DNA reads TGCGCCAGCAGCCAAGTCGAGGGAAGAAGCAATCAGCCCCAGCATTTT.

The chain combines TRBV16 with TRBJ1-5, with D uncertain. Germline CDR1 reads KGHSY; CDR2 reads FQNENV. The length of the CDR3 is 13 residues. The V gene lost 6 bases and the J gene lost 5 bases, with 11 bases spanning the gap. CDR3 sequence: CASRHGWDQPQHF. As DNA, the CDR3 is TGTGCCAGCAGACACGGGTGGGATCAGCCCCAGCATTTT.

This clone was observed a single time. The chain uses TRBV6-5 and TRBJ2-1, with D tentatively TRBD2 (7 bases). The CDR3 is 15 amino acids. Trimming pared 0 bases from V and 6 bases from J, leaving 12 bases between. In germline, CDR1 is MNHEY, CDR2 SVGAGI. The DNA of the CDR3 is TGTGCCAGCAGTTACTCGTGGGGAGGGGGCAATGAGCAGTTCTTC. Its protein product is CASSYSWGGGNEQFF.

This sequence joins TRBV5-5 and TRBJ1-1; D is perhaps TRBD1 (6 bases). The CDR3 is made up of 14 amino acids. Trimming pared 5 bases from V and 1 base from J, leaving 12 bases between. Germline-derived CDR1 and CDR2 are SGHKS and YYEKEE (reference sequence). The CDR3 DNA reads TGTGCCAGCAGTGCGACAGGCGCGAACACTGAAGCTTTCTTT. As protein: CASSATGANTEAFF. Filled out from reference TRBV5-5 and TRBJ1-1, the complete variable domain reads DAGVTQSPTHLIKTRGQQVTLRCSPISGHKSVSWYQQVLGQGPQFIFQYYEKEERGRGNFPDRFSARQFPNYSSELNVNALLLGDSALYLCASSATGANTEAFFGQGTRLTVV.

The gene calls are TRBV19 and TRBJ1-5, with 7 bases aligning to TRBD1. Per germline, CDR1 LNHDA and CDR2 SQIVND (reference sequence). Trimming cost V 5 bases and J 9 bases; bases outside gene matches: 7. The CDR3 totals 13 residues. The CDR3 spells CASSSRGLGPQHF. CDR3 DNA: TGTGCCAGTAGTTCCAGGGGGTTAGGGCCCCAGCATTTT.

The chain joins TRBV6-5 to TRBJ2-1, with 9 bases matching TRBD2. The CDR3 loop spans 14 amino acids. Unmatched junction bases numbered 7, after V lost 4 bases and J lost 9 bases. Germline CDR1 MNHEY, CDR2 SVGAGI. CDR3 sequence reads: CASSWAGGPSEQFF. In DNA, the CDR3 is TGTGCCAGCAGTTGGGCGGGAGGGCCCAGTGAGCAGTTCTTC.